Detailed here is one TCR beta chain. Antigen unknown. CDR1 is ENHRY and CDR2 is SYGVKD in the germline V gene. V gave up 8 bases and J gave up 2 bases, with 14 bases separating them. CDR3 length: 14 amino acids. Described treatment: oral pan-JAK inhibitor, 5-10 mg twice daily. After isolation, RNA underwent reverse transcription to generate cDNA as the sequencing template. Assay: immunoSEQ multiplex PCR; the TCRdb copy retains only in-frame clones and omits some. The sample lists nearly 200,000 clones, roughly 50% occurring once. This sample was taken from a study of CD8+ T cells in alopecia areata. Notes on the study in general: How baseline CD8+ expansion relates to response remains uncertain (there was one nonresponder). Scalp clonality, along with expanded CD8+ clones among the top 100, was significantly decreased by tofacitinib.

This specimen was CD4+ T cells sorted from blood, taken at week 24, from a patient treated with tofacitinib. The sequence derives from a human donor with alopecia areata. The chain combines TRBV10-3 with TRBJ2-3, with D perhaps TRBD2 (7 bases). In nucleotides, the CDR3 is TGTGCCATCGCCGCGGGGGCGCCCACAGATACGCAGTATTTT. The encoded protein is CAIAAGAPTDTQYF.